This TCR beta chain was recovered during a study of T cell changes during pregnancy in multiple sclerosis. This clone came up once. This CDR3 has 15 amino acids. This table comes from immunoSEQ multiplex PCR, and its TCRdb copy is limited to in-frame clones, with some not included. The sample records around 100,000 clones, around 93% being singletons. This sequence joins TRBV12-2 and TRBJ1-4; TRBD1 reflects the table's D call only, with no check against the DNA. TRBV12-2 is assigned pseudogene status. This specimen consisted of peripheral blood, obtained before pregnancy. This TCR derives from a female donor with multiple sclerosis, enrolled in a pregnancy study. CDR3 region: CASRPGRGGREKLFF. CDR3 bases: TGTGCAAGTCGTCCTGGAAGGGGCGGTCGGGAAAAACTGTTTTTT.